These T cell receptor beta chains were read from a single sample in a study of cytomegalovirus exposure and HLA in healthy donors. Sequencing used immunoSEQ multiplex PCR; TCRdb keeps in-frame clones, though not all of them. Of fewer than 300,000 clones listed, about 80% are singletons. What was sequenced was PBMCs. The origin of the receptors is a girl aged 2 to 9 in good health and CMV-seronegative. The conserved cysteine and the conserved F or W are not part of the CDR3 here. A D gene is named only where the DNA matches it firmly.

>TRBJ2-6|TRBV25-1|TRBD1
ASSEYGTGTGANVLT
>TRBJ2-5|TRBV7-9|.
ASSLDNQQETQY
>TRBJ2-2|TRBV2|.
ASSPTRARSNTGELF
>TRBJ2-5|TRBV7-6|.
ASSLGGPGPETQY
>TRBJ1-5|TRBV10-3|.
AISESPGVGPQH
>TRBJ2-1|TRBV11-2|.
ASSLAGSWEQF
>TRBJ2-7|TRBV5-6|.
ASSPLLTGYEQY
>TRBJ1-2|TRBV10-1|.
ASSGTGANYGYT
>TRBJ1-1|TRBV11-2|.
ASSFQGSTEAF
>TRBJ1-1|TRBV4-1|TRBD1
ASSLTGENTEAF
>TRBJ1-6|TRBV9|TRBD1
ASSVGTGASPLH
>TRBJ2-3|TRBV5-5|TRBD2
ASSLTPGLAGDTDTQY
>TRBJ2-5|TRBV9|TRBD2
ASSVRPMGGEETQY
>TRBJ1-6|TRBV7-6|TRBD1
ASSAYRGKGNSPLH
>TRBJ2-3|TRBV2|TRBD2
ARRTSGYTDTQY
>TRBJ2-7|TRBV5-1|.
ASEGVVAGTYEQY
>TRBJ1-5|TRBV2|.
ASSTLYSTGGDQPQH
>TRBJ2-1|TRBV6-4|TRBD1
ASSEIEERRTGLFNEQF
>TRBJ1-1|TRBV29-1|TRBD1
SVETGLNTEAF
>TRBJ2-6|TRBV5-1|TRBD1
ASSVGTGGASGANVLT
>TRBJ1-4|TRBV28|TRBD1
ASSTGTGRL
>TRBJ1-2|TRBV11-1|TRBD1
ASSFAGQGYGYT
>TRBJ2-3|TRBV10-3|.
AITSGPSTDTQY
>TRBJ2-2|TRBV7-9|.
ASSLLSFGAP
>TRBJ1-5|TRBV5-6|.
ASSFGGRSNQPQH
>TRBJ2-3|TRBV19|.
ASSWAGEGDTQY
>TRBJ2-7|TRBV10-3|.
AISQQGDFREQY
>TRBJ2-7|TRBV7-9|TRBD1
ASSSEGQSYEQY
>TRBJ2-1|TRBV2|.
ASSEALRVEQF
>TRBJ1-3|TRBV2|.
ASTINRAGNTIY
>TRBJ1-5|TRBV2|.
ASSEVTGSRGNQPQH